This T cell receptor (beta chain) was sequenced in a study of CD8 T cells in ankylosing spondylitis. Per germline, CDR1 MNHNY and CDR2 SVGAGI (reference sequence). The CDR3 extends over 13 amino acids. V was pared by 2 bases and J by 1 base, with 3 bases between. Whole-study findings and limits: In ankylosing spondylitis blood, a motif of seven or eight highly homologous TCR beta variants appeared characteristic. Certain motif variants had earlier been reported in reactive arthritis synovial fluid and blood. According to the report, clones linked to the disease were significantly enriched in matched synovial fluid samples taken from ankylosing spondylitis patients.

In regard to this clonotype: Its cognate antigen is unknown.

With molecular barcodes, quantitative 5'-RACE was used to make the TCR beta libraries. TCRdb fed the 5' RACE reads into MiXCR, producing one record per CDR3 protein. This table holds approximately 340,000 distinct CDR3 sequences, roughly 14% found once. The V call is TRBV6-6, the J call TRBJ1-5; no reliable D call. The clonotype was recovered from a male donor with ankylosing spondylitis or in good health (not recorded which). The material sequenced was blood, either unsorted or a sorted T cell fraction (not recorded which). In nucleotides, the CDR3 is TGTGCCAGCAGTTACACGAGCAATCAGCCCCAGCATTTT. It encodes CASSYTSNQPQHF.